The rows below give T cell receptor beta chains drawn from one sample of a study of cytomegalovirus exposure and HLA in healthy donors. Sequencing was performed with immunoSEQ multiplex PCR; in TCRdb, only in-frame clones are kept and a portion is missing. Found here are around 140,000 clones, around 83% of them singletons; the top ten hold about 8.1%. The material sequenced was PBMCs. These TCRs come from a woman in her fifties or sixties in good health and CMV-seropositive. The CDR3 runs from the conserved cysteine through the conserved F or W. The D gene is left open where the match is weak. The listing skips clone size in some rows; elsewhere it reads once, few, many or a size class.

cdr3_length	d_call	clone_size	v_call	j_call	cdr3_aa	cdr3_nt
15	TRBD2	NA	TRBV7-8	TRBJ2-7	CASSFRGRNSYEQYF	TGTGCCAGCAGCTTTCGCGGGAGGAACTCCTACGAGCAGTACTTC
14	TRBD2	NA	TRBV5-1	TRBJ2-3	CASSLAGSTDTQYF	TGCGCCAGCAGCTTAGCGGGAAGCACAGATACGCAGTATTTT
15	TRBD1	NA	TRBV6-6	TRBJ2-1	CASSAQGASYNEQFF	TGTGCCAGCAGCGCACAGGGGGCATCCTACAATGAGCAGTTCTTC
14	TRBD2	NA	TRBV4-1	TRBJ2-1	CASSLSARGDEQFF	TGCGCCAGCAGCCTCTCTGCGCGGGGGGATGAGCAGTTCTTC
13	TRBD1	NA	TRBV28	TRBJ2-2	CATRQGNTGELFF	TGTGCCACTCGACAGGGGAACACCGGGGAGCTGTTTTTT
15	NA	NA	TRBV11-3	TRBJ2-3	CASSLGYGTIDTQYF	TGTGCCAGCAGCTTAGGGTACGGGACAATTGATACGCAGTATTTT
14	TRBD2	once	TRBV7-9	TRBJ2-1	CASSSGLAGEEQFF	TGTGCCAGCAGCTCGGGACTAGCGGGAGAGGAGCAGTTCTTC
13	NA	NA	TRBV5-1	TRBJ2-2	CASRRQDTGELFF	TGCGCCAGCAGGCGACAGGACACCGGGGAGCTGTTTTTT
14	NA	NA	TRBV9	TRBJ2-3	CASSVRGGTDTQYF	TGTGCCAGCAGCGTAAGGGGAGGTACAGATACGCAGTATTTT
12	NA	NA	TRBV29-1	TRBJ1-1	CSVESVDIEAFF	TGCAGCGTTGAATCTGTTGACATTGAAGCTTTCTTT
14	NA	NA	TRBV28	TRBJ1-3	CASSLQYSGNTIYF	TGTGCCAGCAGTTTACAGTACTCTGGAAACACCATATATTTT
13	NA	NA	TRBV2	TRBJ1-2	CASSGQVYYGYTF	TGTGCCAGCAGTGGGCAGGTTTACTATGGCTACACCTTC
16	TRBD1	NA	TRBV9	TRBJ2-5	CASSGKPTGGLETQYF	TGTGCCAGCAGCGGAAAACCGACAGGGGGATTAGAGACCCAGTACTTC
14	TRBD2	few	TRBV15	TRBJ2-1	CATSRVAGDGEQFF	TGTGCCACCAGCAGAGTCGCGGGGGATGGTGAGCAGTTCTTC
13	TRBD1	few	TRBV5-1	TRBJ1-1	CASSFNRGLEAFF	TGCGCCAGCAGCTTCAACAGGGGGCTTGAAGCTTTCTTT
20	NA	many	TRBV14	TRBJ1-1	CASSHRLTPSRRRQNTEAFF	TGTGCCAGCAGCCATCGTCTCACACCCTCTCGACGCAGGCAAAACACTGAAGCTTTCTTT
15	TRBD2	NA	TRBV5-1	TRBJ2-5	CASSLSPAGKETQYF	TGCGCCAGCAGCTTGTCCCCAGCGGGGAAAGAGACCCAGTACTTC
14	TRBD1	NA	TRBV28	TRBJ2-5	CASSPYRGKETQYF	TGTGCCAGCAGCCCTTACAGGGGAAAAGAGACCCAGTACTTC
14	TRBD2	few	TRBV2	TRBJ2-1	CASAFGLASDEQFF	TGTGCCAGCGCCTTCGGACTAGCGAGCGATGAGCAGTTCTTC
14	TRBD1	NA	TRBV7-9	TRBJ2-7	CASSSWDRAYEQYF	TGTGCCAGCAGCAGCTGGGACAGGGCCTACGAGCAGTACTTC